This T cell receptor (beta chain) was obtained from a study of beta chain features in type 1 diabetes. The sequenced template was cDNA made from the entire isolated RNA. Generated by immunoSEQ multiplex PCR, the TCRdb table keeps only in-frame clones and is missing some. The sample carries some 250,000 clones, 25% to 30% recorded once. The CDR3 is 14 residues long. Germline V gene sequence: CDR1 LGHNA, CDR2 YNFKEQ. Trimming pared 1 base from V and 4 bases from J, leaving 7 bases between. Sorted CD4+ subsets: naive, central memory, regulatory, stem cell-like memory (CD45RO/CCR7/CD25/CD127/CD95/CD27 panel). Study outcomes and limitations: A potential PCR bias toward shorter templates would be equal in patient and control samples. In the patient group, naive, central memory and Treg TCRB repertoires seemed more alike than in the healthy donor group. Fewer insertions but more deletions were seen at VDJ junctions in type 1 diabetes patients.

As to this clone: Its antigen is unknown.

The TCR was taken from a young man in good health. The sample taken for sequencing was central memory CD4+ T cells from blood. The chain carries TRBV4-2 and TRBJ1-4; D call uncertain. CDR3 protein: CASSQGRLNEKLFF. The CDR3 nucleotides read TGTGCCAGCAGCCAAGGACGCCTTAATGAAAAACTGTTTTTT.